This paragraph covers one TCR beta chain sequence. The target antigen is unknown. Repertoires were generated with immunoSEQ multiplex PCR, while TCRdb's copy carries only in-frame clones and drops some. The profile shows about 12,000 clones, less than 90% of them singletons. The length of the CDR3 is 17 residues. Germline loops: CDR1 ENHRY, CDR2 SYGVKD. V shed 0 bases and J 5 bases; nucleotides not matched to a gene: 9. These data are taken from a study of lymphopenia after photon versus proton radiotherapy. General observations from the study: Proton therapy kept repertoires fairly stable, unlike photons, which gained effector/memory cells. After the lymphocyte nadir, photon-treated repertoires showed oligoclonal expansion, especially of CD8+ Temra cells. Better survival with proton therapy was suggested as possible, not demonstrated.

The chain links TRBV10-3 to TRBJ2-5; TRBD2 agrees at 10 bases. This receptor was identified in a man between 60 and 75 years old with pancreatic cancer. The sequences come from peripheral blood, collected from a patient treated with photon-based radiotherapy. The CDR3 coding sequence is TGTGCCATCAGTGAGTCGTCTAGCGGGGGTCTTCGGGAGACCCAGTACTTC. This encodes CAISESSSGGLRETQYF.